This passage covers 15 T cell receptor beta chains from one sample sequenced in a study of blood T cell repertoires in COVID-19. Measured with immunoSEQ multiplex PCR; TCRdb has only the in-frame clones, and not every one. The data show some 270,000 clones, roughly nine tenths seen once. The sample comprised peripheral blood. The origin of the receptors is a man aged 45-65 years with acute or convalescent COVID-19.

The J gene is TRBJ1-2, the V gene TRBV19; 9 bases match TRBD1. V lost 3 bases to trimming and J lost 0 bases; unmatched junction nucleotides: 8. Germline V lookup: CDR1 LNHDA, CDR2 SQIVND (reference sequence). The CDR3 contains 17 residues. CDR3 in DNA: TGTGCCAGTAGTATGGGGCCGGGACAGGGAGCTAACTATGGCTACACCTTC. Translation: CASSMGPGQGANYGYTF.

The chain couples TRBV14 to TRBJ1-6, with D unclear. The CDR3 length is 13 residues. Germline V gene sequence: CDR1 SGHDN, CDR2 FVKESK. Trimming took 0 bases from V and 13 from J, leaving 10 bases between them. The CDR3 DNA reads as TGTGCCAGCAGCCAAGAGGGCGCCTGCCCCCTCCACTTT. This translates into CASSQEGACPLHF.

This chain uses TRBV7-3 with TRBJ1-1; no clear D gene. Germline V gene lookup returns CDR1 SGHTA and CDR2 FQGTGA. The CDR3 is 14 amino acids. Trimming took 4 bases from V and 0 from J, leaving 9 bases between them. This chain's CDR3 is CASSSNQVNTEAFF. CDR3 bases: TGTGCCAGCAGCTCGAACCAGGTGAACACTGAAGCTTTCTTT.

V gene TRBV19 combines with J gene TRBJ2-2; 12 bases line up with TRBD2. With 5 bases clipped from V and 0 bases from J, the junction kept 4 bases outside the gene matches. The CDR3 consists of 17 residues. The germline CDR1 and CDR2 sequences are LNHDA and SQIVND (reference sequence). The CDR3 DNA reads as TGTGCCAGTAGTCGCCTAGCGGGGGGGCCGAACACCGGGGAGCTGTTTTTT. This translates into CASSRLAGGPNTGELFF.

The chain combines TRBV5-8 with TRBJ1-2, with TRBD1 matching over 9 bases. The CDR3 runs 14 residues. In germline, CDR1 is SGHTS, CDR2 YDEGEE. The V and J ends lost 6 bases and 5 bases, in that order; junction bases with no gene match: 8. This chain's CDR3 is CASNLQGARYGYTF. CDR3 bases: TGTGCCAGCAACCTACAGGGGGCGCGTTATGGCTACACCTTC. Variable domain in full (rest from reference TRBV5-8 and TRBJ1-2): EAGVTQSPTHLIKTRGQQATLRCSPISGHTSVYWYQQALGLGLQFLLWYDEGEERNRGNFPPRFSGRQFPNYSSELNVNALELEDSALYLCASNLQGARYGYTFGSGTRLTVV.

This clone was seen only a few times. The chain employs TRBV4-1 and TRBJ2-5, with 7 bases aligning to TRBD2. There are 15 residues in the CDR3. Germline assignment: CDR1 MGHRA and CDR2 YSYEKL. J lost 4 bases, V lost 4 bases, and 9 bases had no gene match. The CDR3 reads CASSRGRGTVETQYF. The CDR3 coding sequence is TGCGCCAGCAGCCGAGGGAGGGGCACGGTAGAGACCCAGTACTTC.

The DNA for the CDR3 is TGTGCCAGCAGCCGGGGACAGGGGAAGGGAGAGCAGTACTTC. Protein sequence: CASSRGQGKGEQYF. The chain is built from TRBV11-3 and TRBJ2-7, with 10 bases aligning to TRBD1. The CDR3 contains 14 residues. Germline assignment: CDR1 SGHNT and CDR2 YENEEA. The V segment lost 5 bases and the J segment 7 bases; nucleotides outside the gene matches: 8.

The chain recombines TRBV3-1 (or the pseudogene TRBV3-2) with TRBJ1-1, with TRBD1 as a possible D gene (6 bases). Trimming removed 4 bases from V and 2 bases from J, with 11 bases in between. This CDR3 is 14 amino acids long. Germline CDR1 is LGHDT and CDR2 is YNNKEL (reference sequence). As DNA, the CDR3 is TGTGCCAGCAGCCCTTTGACAGGAAACACTGAAGCTTTCTTT. Translated: CASSPLTGNTEAFF.

This chain uses TRBV6-2 or TRBV6-3 with TRBJ1-5, with D unresolved. This CDR3 contains 21 residues. The germline CDR1 and CDR2 sequences are MNHEY and SVGEGT. Trimming removed 2 bases at V and 0 bases at J, with 26 bases between. CDR3 in DNA: TGTGCCAGCAGTTACCGCCTCGATTCTCGACACCTAACCGATAGCAATCAGCCCCAGCATTTT. Protein: CASSYRLDSRHLTDSNQPQHF.

The chain has TRBV18 and TRBJ2-1; 7 nucleotides align to TRBD2. Germline V gene lookup returns CDR1 KGHSH and CDR2 LQKENI. The V segment lost 2 bases and the J segment 2 bases; nucleotides outside the gene matches: 6. The CDR3 has 16 amino acids. The CDR3 reads CASSPGGLEAYNEQFF. CDR3 nucleotide sequence: TGTGCCAGCTCACCAGGTGGACTAGAAGCCTACAATGAGCAGTTCTTC.

Notes on this clone: One end of the junction fails to match germline, which may point to a read error. The chain uses TRBV7-8 and TRBJ2-5, with 9 positions matching TRBD2. The CDR3 is 17 residues long. Germline-derived CDR1 and CDR2 are SGHVS and FQNEAQ. CDR3 nucleotides: TGTGCCCGCAGCCTTTCGGGGGCAGCGGGGGGCGGGGAGACCCAGTACTTC. This gives the protein CARSLSGAAGGGETQYF.

J is TRBJ2-3 and V is TRBV10-2, with D possibly being TRBD1 (6 bases). Trimming took off 3 bases at V and 4 bases at J, with 14 bases between the two ends. Germline CDR1 and CDR2: WSHSY and SAAADI. The CDR3 has 15 residues. Written as DNA, the CDR3 is TGCGCCAGCAGTGACCCCGGGACAATCGCAGATACGCAGTATTTT. Its translation is CASSDPGTIADTQYF.

The CDR3 region has the DNA TGTGCCAGCAGGGGGGCATGGACTGAAGCTTTCTTT. Translation: CASRGAWTEAFF. The chain has TRBV6-5 and TRBJ1-1, with D possibly TRBD1 on 6 matching bases. This CDR3 contains 12 residues. CDR1 MNHEY and CDR2 SVGAGI come from the germline V gene. The germline V and J ends were trimmed by 6 bases and 5 bases, with 10 bases remaining between them.

V usage is TRBV6-6 and J usage is TRBJ2-2, with 8 nucleotides matching TRBD2. CDR3 length: 14 residues. The V and J ends lost 8 bases and 1 base, in that order; junction bases with no gene match: 3. In germline, CDR1 is MNHNY, CDR2 SVGAGI (reference sequence). The CDR3 loop reads CASGGGRNTGELFF. The CDR3 DNA sequence: TGTGCCAGCGGCGGGGGGCGGAACACCGGGGAGCTGTTTTTT.

The chain has TRBV28 and TRBJ1-1; weak D call: TRBD1 (6 bases). Germline CDR1 is MDHEN and CDR2 is SYDVKM. This CDR3 is built from 16 residues. V was pared by 3 bases and J by 0 bases, with 14 bases between. The CDR3 DNA reads as TGTGCCAGCAGTTTGGGGGCAGCAGGTCTGAACACTGAAGCTTTCTTT. It specifies CASSLGAAGLNTEAFF.